Following are 25 T cell receptor beta chains from one sample sequenced in a study of blood T cell repertoires in COVID-19. Libraries were prepared by immunoSEQ multiplex PCR; TCRdb keeps only in-frame clonotypes and omits some of them. The table includes 90,000 to 100,000 clones, about 86% detected once. Material: peripheral blood. The receptors were sampled from a man aged 55-75 years with acute or convalescent COVID-19.

The chain links TRBV7-2 to TRBJ1-1; 7 bases agree with TRBD1. CDR3 length: 13 residues. The germline gives CDR1 SGHTA, CDR2 FQGNSA. V shed 6 bases, J shed 8 bases, and the junction held 9 bases outside the gene matches. The CDR3 DNA reads as TGTGCCAGCAGACTGTCAGGGGGGATGGAAGCTTTCTTT. Encoded protein: CASRLSGGMEAFF. The whole variable domain, filled in from reference TRBV7-2 and TRBJ1-1, reads GAGVSQSPSNKVTEKGKDVELRCDPISGHTALYWYRQSLGQGLEFLIYFQGNSAPDKSGLPSDRFSAERTGGSVSTLTIQRTQQEDSAVYLCASRLSGGMEAFFGQGTRLTVV.

This chain connects TRBV2 to TRBJ1-1; D is undetermined. Per germline, CDR1 SNHLY and CDR2 FYNNEI. The CDR3 is 14 residues long. The germline V and J ends were trimmed by 7 bases and 6 bases, with 18 bases remaining between them. CDR3 nucleotides: TGTGCCAGCACTCTCGAAGCAGTGGGAGCTGAAGCTTTCTTT. It specifies CASTLEAVGAEAFF.

The rearrangement links TRBV12-3 or TRBV12-4 to TRBJ2-1; TRBD2 matches at 7 bases. J was trimmed by 9 bases and V by 5 bases; bases with no gene match: 4. The CDR3 loop spans 12 amino acids. The chain's CDR3 is CASSLGGVEQFF. As DNA, the CDR3 is TGTGCCAGCAGTCTTGGGGGGGTTGAGCAGTTCTTC.

This sequence joins TRBV28 and TRBJ2-7; 7 nucleotides agree with TRBD1. Losses at the gene ends were 4 bases for V and 3 bases for J; bases not matched to a gene: 6. CDR1 is MDHEN, CDR2 SYDVKM, per germline. The CDR3 has 14 residues. The CDR3 sequence: CASSSLTGSYEQYV. The CDR3 DNA reads TGTGCCAGCAGTTCACTGACAGGGAGCTACGAGCAGTACGTC.

The sample holds one count of this clone. The J gene is TRBJ2-7, the V gene TRBV18, with 8 bases identical to TRBD1. Germline V gene data show CDR1 as KGHSH and CDR2 as LQKENI. CDR3 size: 15 residues. V was clipped by 5 bases and J by 4 bases; unmatched bases: 10. CDR3 residues: CASSFTGTGFYEQYF. CDR3 nucleotides: TGTGCCAGCTCATTCACCGGGACAGGTTTTTACGAGCAGTACTTC.

The chain has TRBV5-6 and TRBJ2-1, with 7 bases that match TRBD2. Germline trimming cut 1 base from V and 6 bases from J; bases unmatched to any gene: 10. This CDR3 has 16 residues. The germline gives CDR1 SGHDT, CDR2 YYEEEE. The CDR3 coding sequence is TGTGCCAGCAGCTTGCCGGGAGCGGGGAATGGCAATGAGCAGTTCTTC. Translating it yields CASSLPGAGNGNEQFF.

V and J are TRBV27 and TRBJ1-4; 9 positions match TRBD1. J gave up 3 bases and V 7 bases, and 9 bases lay outside the gene matches. Germline V lookup: CDR1 MNHEY, CDR2 SMNVEV (reference sequence). CDR3 length: 16 residues. The CDR3 bases are TGTGCCAGCACCAAGACAGGGGGTCTCTCTAATGAAAAACTGTTTTTT. Translating gives CASTKTGGLSNEKLFF.

This sequence joins TRBV28 and TRBJ2-3, with 9 nucleotides matching TRBD2. The germline V gene encodes CDR1 MDHEN and CDR2 SYDVKM. The CDR3 length is 16 residues. With V trimmed by 6 bases and J by 5 bases, 12 bases remained unmatched. This CDR3 is CASSPVAGGPGDTQYF. The CDR3 region has the DNA TGTGCCAGCAGCCCGGTGGCGGGAGGGCCGGGAGATACGCAGTATTTT. The variable domain in full, with the rest retrieved from reference TRBV28 and TRBJ2-3, is DVKVTQSSRYLVKRTGEKVFLECVQDMDHENMFWYRQDPGLGLRLIYFSYDVKMKEKGDIPEGYSVSREKKERFSLILESASTNQTSMYLCASSPVAGGPGDTQYFGPGTRLTVL.

V usage is TRBV6-5 and J usage is TRBJ1-5; 7 nucleotides match TRBD1. V lost 6 bases to trimming and J lost 5 bases; unmatched junction nucleotides: 7. The CDR3 is 14 amino acids. Germline-derived CDR1 and CDR2 are MNHEY and SVGAGI. The CDR3: CASSPTGQDQPQHF. CDR3 in DNA: TGTGCCAGCAGCCCGACAGGGCAGGATCAGCCCCAGCATTTT.

The CDR3 loop is CASSFTGGSEETQYF. The CDR3 DNA reads TGTGCCAGCAGCTTCACAGGGGGCTCCGAAGAGACCCAGTACTTC. The chain joins TRBV7-3 to TRBJ2-5; 9 bases map to TRBD1. Germline CDR1 SGHTA, CDR2 FQGTGA. The length of the CDR3 is 15 residues. V was pared by 3 bases and J by 3 bases, with 5 bases of the junction left unmatched. Looking up the rest from reference TRBV7-3 and TRBJ2-5 gives the full variable domain: GAGVSQTPSNKVTEKGKYVELRCDPISGHTALYWYRQSLGQGPEFLIYFQGTGAADDSGLPNDRFFAVRPEGSVSTLKIQRTERGDSAVYLCASSFTGGSEETQYFGPGTRLLVL.

The V call is TRBV5-5, the J call TRBJ1-5; D perhaps matches TRBD1 (5 bases). Trimming took off 4 bases at V and 2 bases at J, with 10 bases between the two ends. The V gene's germline CDR1 is SGHKS and CDR2 YYEKEE (reference sequence). The CDR3 is made up of 14 amino acids. The CDR3 loop is CASSRGGGNQPQHF. The CDR3 bases are TGTGCCAGCAGCCGAGGAGGGGGCAATCAGCCCCAGCATTTT.

This clone was counted once. This chain joins TRBV6-6 and TRBJ2-1; D gene uncertain. The V end was cut by 3 bases, the J end by 3 bases, with 12 bases between. The V gene's germline CDR1 is MNHNY and CDR2 SVGAGI (reference sequence). The CDR3 runs 15 residues. The CDR3 loop is CASSYGRSNYNEQFF. The CDR3 bases are TGTGCCAGCAGTTATGGCAGGTCCAACTACAATGAGCAGTTCTTC.

The chain joins TRBV19 to TRBJ2-1, with 9 bases matching TRBD1. J gave up 4 bases and V 5 bases, and 9 bases lay outside the gene matches. This CDR3 spans 16 amino acids. CDR1 is LNHDA, CDR2 SQIVND, per germline (reference sequence). CDR3 residues: CASSLEDRGIYNEQFF. In DNA form, the CDR3 reads TGTGCCAGTAGTCTCGAGGACAGGGGAATTTACAATGAGCAGTTCTTC.

This clone was counted only a few times. This chain joins TRBV6-2 or TRBV6-3 and TRBJ2-7, with TRBD1 matching 7 bases. Looked up from germline, CDR1 is MNHEY and CDR2 is SVGEGT. The J segment lost 1 base and the V segment lost 6 bases, leaving 9 bases of the junction unmatched. This CDR3 contains 15 residues. CDR3 region: CASSKTGSSSYEQYV. CDR3 coding DNA: TGTGCCAGCAGCAAGACAGGGTCGAGTTCCTACGAGCAGTACGTC.

The V and J genes are TRBV5-4 and TRBJ2-5, with D possibly TRBD2 on 6 matching bases. V was clipped by 6 bases and J by 7 bases, with 22 bases between them. The germline CDR1 and CDR2 sequences are SGHNT and YYREEE (reference sequence). The CDR3 spans 15 residues. The CDR3 nucleotides are TGTGCCAGCAACGTGGGGCGGGGTCCGCTTGGGACCCAGTACTTC. This translates into CASNVGRGPLGTQYF. The full variable domain, in which reference TRBV5-4 and TRBJ2-5 provide the parts outside the CDR3, is ETGVTQSPTHLIKTRGQQVTLRCSSQSGHNTVSWYQQALGQGPQFIFQYYREEENGRGNFPPRFSGLQFPNYSSELNVNALELDDSALYLCASNVGRGPLGTQYFGPGTRLLVL.

In DNA, the CDR3 is TGTGCCAGCAGCTACGCTGGACTAGCGCGGGATACGCAGTATTTT. Amino acids: CASSYAGLARDTQYF. The chain uses TRBV5-4 and TRBJ2-3, with TRBD2 matching 9 bases. From germline, CDR1 is SGHNT and CDR2 YYREEE (reference sequence). This CDR3 spans 15 amino acids. The V and J ends lost 3 bases and 6 bases, in that order; junction bases with no gene match: 8.

This clone was counted between two and nine times. The rearrangement links TRBV6-6 to TRBJ2-7; perhaps TRBD2 as D (5 bases). Deletions cut 5 bases from V and 6 bases from J, with 20 bases between. There are 15 residues in the CDR3. Germline V gives CDR1 MNHNY, CDR2 SVGAGI (reference sequence). CDR3 nucleotide sequence: TGTGCCAGCAGTAACCAAGGACTCGCCCCGGGCGAGCAGTACTTC. It translates to CASSNQGLAPGEQYF.

The gene calls are TRBV30 and TRBJ1-4; 7 positions agree with TRBD1. Germline V CDR1 and CDR2: GTSNPN, SVGIG (reference sequence). V lost 2 bases to trimming and J lost 1 base; unmatched junction nucleotides: 4. The CDR3 is 15 amino acids. In DNA, the CDR3 is TGTGCCTGGAGTCGCAACAGGGGAACTAATGAAAAACTGTTTTTT. Translated: CAWSRNRGTNEKLFF.

CDR3 region: CASSSDWISAPGAQYF. The CDR3 DNA is TGTGCCAGCAGCTCCGACTGGATTTCGGCCCCAGGGGCCCAGTACTTC. The chain is built from TRBV7-9 and TRBJ2-5, with D possibly TRBD1 on 6 matching bases. The CDR3 is 16 residues long. Trimming stripped 4 bases from V and 9 bases from J, with 24 bases between. Germline V gene sequence: CDR1 SEHNR, CDR2 FQNEAQ (reference sequence).

This rearrangement joins TRBV7-8 to TRBJ2-7, with 8 bases that match TRBD1. V was clipped by 7 bases and J by 3 bases; unmatched bases: 8. Germline loops: CDR1 SGHVS, CDR2 FQNEAQ. CDR3 length equals 14 residues. The CDR3 sequence is CASTKTGAVYEQYF. CDR3 DNA sequence: TGTGCCAGCACCAAGACAGGGGCGGTCTACGAGCAGTACTTC.

Only one count was recorded for this clone. The chain employs TRBV2 and TRBJ1-3, with 9 bases fitting TRBD1. CDR1 and CDR2 from the germline V gene are SNHLY and FYNNEI. V was clipped by 6 bases and J by 1 base; unmatched bases: 19. The CDR3 consists of 20 residues. The CDR3 sequence: CASSLSGTGHHLDSGNTIYF. CDR3 bases: TGTGCCAGCAGCCTCTCCGGGACAGGGCACCACTTAGATTCTGGAAACACCATATATTTT.

The rearrangement joins TRBV19 to TRBJ2-1; 9 nucleotides agree with TRBD2. V was pared by 9 bases and J by 7 bases, with 13 bases of the junction left unmatched. CDR1 and CDR2 (germline): LNHDA, SQIVND (reference sequence). This CDR3 is 15 amino acids long. In DNA, the CDR3 is TGTGCCAGCCGCAGAGGCGGGAGGGCCAGGAATGAGCAGTTCTTC. Its protein product is CASRRGGRARNEQFF. The variable domain in full, with the rest retrieved from reference TRBV19 and TRBJ2-1, is DGGITQSPKYLFRKEGQNVTLSCEQNLNHDAMYWYRQDPGQGLRLIYYSQIVNDFQKGDIAEGYSVSREKKESFPLTVTSAQKNPTAFYLCASRRGGRARNEQFFGPGTRLTVL.

The chain's CDR3 is CASSLVGGYNSPLHF. Written as DNA, the CDR3 is TGCGCCAGCAGCTTGGTCGGGGGGTATAATTCACCCCTCCACTTT. This chain links TRBV5-1 with TRBJ1-6, with D perhaps TRBD1 (5 bases). Trimming pared 0 bases from V and 4 bases from J, leaving 8 bases between. The CDR3 totals 15 residues. In germline, CDR1 is SGHRS, CDR2 YFSETQ. The variable domain in full, completed from reference TRBV5-1 and TRBJ1-6, reads KAGVTQTPRYLIKTRGQQVTLSCSPISGHRSVSWYQQTPGQGLQFLFEYFSETQRNKGNFPGRFSGRQFSNSRSEMNVSTLELGDSALYLCASSLVGGYNSPLHFGNGTRLTVT.

The chain carries TRBV19 and TRBJ1-3, with 7 bases that match TRBD1. From germline, CDR1 is LNHDA and CDR2 SQIVND (reference sequence). There are 17 residues in the CDR3. Trimming removed 4 bases from V and 3 bases from J; junction bases left unmatched: 12. CDR3 bases: TGTGCCAGTAGTACTTTGACAGGGAGCTTTCTTGGAAACACCATATATTTT. It yields the protein CASSTLTGSFLGNTIYF.

The rearrangement joins TRBV6-5 to TRBJ2-1; 15 bases align to TRBD2. V gave up 4 bases and J gave up 4 bases; unmatched junction bases: 2. The germline V gene has CDR1 MNHEY and CDR2 SVGAGI. The CDR3 spans 16 residues. In nucleotides, the CDR3 is TGTGCCAGCAGTTCGGGACTAGCGGGAGGTTACAATGAGCAGTTCTTC. Protein product: CASSSGLAGGYNEQFF.